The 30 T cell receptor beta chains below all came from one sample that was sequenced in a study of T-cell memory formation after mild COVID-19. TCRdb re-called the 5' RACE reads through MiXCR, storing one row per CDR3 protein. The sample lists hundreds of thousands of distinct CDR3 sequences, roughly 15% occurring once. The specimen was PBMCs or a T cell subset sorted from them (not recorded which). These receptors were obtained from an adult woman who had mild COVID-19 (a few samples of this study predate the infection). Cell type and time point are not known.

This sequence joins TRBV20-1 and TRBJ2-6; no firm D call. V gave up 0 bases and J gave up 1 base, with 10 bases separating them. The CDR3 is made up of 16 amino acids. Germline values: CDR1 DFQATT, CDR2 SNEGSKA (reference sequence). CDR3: CSARDLHGSGANVLTF. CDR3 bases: TGCAGTGCTAGAGACCTACACGGATCTGGGGCCAACGTCCTGACTTTC.

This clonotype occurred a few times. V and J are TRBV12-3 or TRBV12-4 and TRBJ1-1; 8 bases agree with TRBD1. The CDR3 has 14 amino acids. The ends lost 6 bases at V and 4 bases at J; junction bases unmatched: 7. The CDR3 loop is CASRPQTGATEAFF. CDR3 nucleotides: TGTGCCAGCAGACCTCAGACAGGGGCCACTGAAGCTTTCTTT.

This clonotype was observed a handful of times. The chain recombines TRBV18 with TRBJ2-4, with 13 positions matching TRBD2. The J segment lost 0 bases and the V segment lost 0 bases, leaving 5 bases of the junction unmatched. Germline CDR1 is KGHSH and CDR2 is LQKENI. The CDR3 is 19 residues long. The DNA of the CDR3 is TGTGCCAGCTCACCACCGACTAGCGGGAGGCGATTAGCCAAAAACATTCAGTACTTC. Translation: CASSPPTSGRRLAKNIQYF. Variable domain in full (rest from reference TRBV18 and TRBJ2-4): NAGVMQNPRHLVRRRGQEARLRCSPMKGHSHVYWYRQLPEEGLKFMVYLQKENIIDESGMPKERFSAEFPKEGPSILRIQQVVRGDSAAYFCASSPPTSGRRLAKNIQYFGAGTRLSVL.

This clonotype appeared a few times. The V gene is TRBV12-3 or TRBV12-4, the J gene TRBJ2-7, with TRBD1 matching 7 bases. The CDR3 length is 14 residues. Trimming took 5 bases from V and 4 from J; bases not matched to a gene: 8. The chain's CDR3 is CASSRRQGRYEQYF. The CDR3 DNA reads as TGTGCCAGCAGTCGCCGACAGGGCCGGTACGAGCAGTACTTC.

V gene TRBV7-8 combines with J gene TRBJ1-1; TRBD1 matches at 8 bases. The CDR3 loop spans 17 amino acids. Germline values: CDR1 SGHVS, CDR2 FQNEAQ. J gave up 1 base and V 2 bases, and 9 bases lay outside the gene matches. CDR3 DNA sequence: TGTGCCAGCAGCTTAATCAGGGGGCTGTTGGAGAACACTGAAGCTTTCTTT. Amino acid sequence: CASSLIRGLLENTEAFF.

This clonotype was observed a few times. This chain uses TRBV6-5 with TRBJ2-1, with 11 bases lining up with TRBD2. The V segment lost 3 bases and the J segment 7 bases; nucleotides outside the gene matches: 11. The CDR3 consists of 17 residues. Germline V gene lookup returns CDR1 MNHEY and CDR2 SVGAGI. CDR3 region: CASSYYRVLAGGNEQFF. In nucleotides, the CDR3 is TGTGCCAGCAGTTATTACCGTGTATTAGCGGGAGGGAATGAGCAGTTCTTC.

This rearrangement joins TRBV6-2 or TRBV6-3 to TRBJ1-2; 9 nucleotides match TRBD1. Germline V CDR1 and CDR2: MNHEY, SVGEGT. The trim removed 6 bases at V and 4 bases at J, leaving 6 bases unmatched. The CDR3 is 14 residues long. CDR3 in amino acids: CASSHTGGSYGYTF. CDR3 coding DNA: TGTGCCAGCAGCCATACAGGGGGCAGCTATGGCTACACCTTC.

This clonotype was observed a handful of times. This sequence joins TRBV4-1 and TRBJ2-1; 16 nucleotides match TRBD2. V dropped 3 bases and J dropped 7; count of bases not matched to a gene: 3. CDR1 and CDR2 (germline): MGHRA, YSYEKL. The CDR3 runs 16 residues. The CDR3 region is CASSHTGLAGGNEQFF. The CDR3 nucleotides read TGCGCCAGCAGCCATACGGGACTAGCGGGGGGGAATGAGCAGTTCTTC.

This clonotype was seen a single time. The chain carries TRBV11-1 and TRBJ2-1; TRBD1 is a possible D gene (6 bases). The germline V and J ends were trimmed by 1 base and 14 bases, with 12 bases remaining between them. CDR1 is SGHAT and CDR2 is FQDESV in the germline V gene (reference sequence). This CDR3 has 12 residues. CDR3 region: CASSLVGGVEFF. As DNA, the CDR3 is TGTGCCAGCAGCTTAGTAGGGGGTGTGGAGTTCTTC.

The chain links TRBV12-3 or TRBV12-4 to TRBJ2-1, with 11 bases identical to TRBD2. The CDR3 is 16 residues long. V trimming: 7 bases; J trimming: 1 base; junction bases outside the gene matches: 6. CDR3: CASTHSGGGSYNEQFF. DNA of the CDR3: TGTGCCAGCACCCATAGCGGGGGGGGGTCCTACAATGAGCAGTTCTTC.

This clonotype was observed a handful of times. The CDR3 DNA is TGCAGTGCTAAATTTTGGGCCAACAATGAGCAGTTCTTC. Translated, it gives CSAKFWANNEQFF. The J gene is TRBJ2-1, the V gene TRBV20-1; D gene uncertain. This CDR3 has 13 residues. V was shortened by 4 bases and J by 5 bases, with 12 bases between the two germline ends. Per the germline V gene, CDR1 is DFQATT and CDR2 is SNEGSKA (reference sequence).

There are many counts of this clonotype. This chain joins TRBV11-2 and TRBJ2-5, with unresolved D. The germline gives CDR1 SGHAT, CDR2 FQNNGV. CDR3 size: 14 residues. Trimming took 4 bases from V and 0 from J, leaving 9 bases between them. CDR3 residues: CASSSSRNQETQYF. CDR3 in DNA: TGTGCCAGCAGCTCCTCGAGGAACCAAGAGACCCAGTACTTC.

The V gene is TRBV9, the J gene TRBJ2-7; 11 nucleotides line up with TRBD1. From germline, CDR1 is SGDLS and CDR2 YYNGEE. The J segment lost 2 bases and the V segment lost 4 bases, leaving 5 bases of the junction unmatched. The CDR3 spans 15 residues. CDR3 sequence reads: CASSLRGQGAYEQYF. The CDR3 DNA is TGTGCCAGCAGCCTCCGGGGACAGGGGGCCTACGAGCAGTACTTC.

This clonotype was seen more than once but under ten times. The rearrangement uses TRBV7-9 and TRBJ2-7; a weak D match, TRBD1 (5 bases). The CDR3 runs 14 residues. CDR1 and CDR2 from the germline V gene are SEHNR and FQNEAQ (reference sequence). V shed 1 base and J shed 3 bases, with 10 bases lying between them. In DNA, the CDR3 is TGTGCCAGCAGCTTAGGACAGCCGGTCTACGAGCAGTACTTC. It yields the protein CASSLGQPVYEQYF.

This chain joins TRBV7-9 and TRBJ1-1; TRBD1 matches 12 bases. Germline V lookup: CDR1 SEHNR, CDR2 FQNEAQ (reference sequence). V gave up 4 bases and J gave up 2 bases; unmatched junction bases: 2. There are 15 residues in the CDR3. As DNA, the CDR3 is TGTGCCAGCAGCTGGGGGACAGGGGGCAACACTGAAGCTTTCTTT. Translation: CASSWGTGGNTEAFF.

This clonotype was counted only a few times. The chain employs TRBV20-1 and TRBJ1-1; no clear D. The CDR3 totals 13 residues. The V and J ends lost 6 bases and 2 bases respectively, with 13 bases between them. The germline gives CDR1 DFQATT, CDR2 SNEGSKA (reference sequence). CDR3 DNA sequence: TGCAGTGCCGAGCCCAGTGATAACACTGAAGCTTTCTTT. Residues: CSAEPSDNTEAFF.

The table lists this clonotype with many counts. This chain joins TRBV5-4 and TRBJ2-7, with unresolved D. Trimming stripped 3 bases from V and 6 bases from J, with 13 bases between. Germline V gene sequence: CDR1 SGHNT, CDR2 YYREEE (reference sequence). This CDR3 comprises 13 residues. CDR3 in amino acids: CASSSAARGEQYF. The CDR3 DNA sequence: TGTGCCAGCAGCTCTGCCGCCCGTGGCGAGCAGTACTTC.

CDR3: CASRQGANGYTF. CDR3 DNA sequence: TGTGCCAGTAGACAGGGGGCGAATGGCTACACCTTC. The rearrangement links TRBV2 to TRBJ1-2; 10 nucleotides agree with TRBD1. Per the germline V gene, CDR1 is SNHLY and CDR2 is FYNNEI. Trimming cost V 9 bases and J 6 bases; bases outside gene matches: 4. The CDR3 loop spans 12 amino acids.

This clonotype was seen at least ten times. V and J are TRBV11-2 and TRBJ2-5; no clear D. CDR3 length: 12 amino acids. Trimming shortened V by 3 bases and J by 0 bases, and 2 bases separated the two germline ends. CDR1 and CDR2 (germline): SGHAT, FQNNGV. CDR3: CASSLYQETQYF. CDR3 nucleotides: TGTGCCAGCAGCTTGTACCAAGAGACCCAGTACTTC.

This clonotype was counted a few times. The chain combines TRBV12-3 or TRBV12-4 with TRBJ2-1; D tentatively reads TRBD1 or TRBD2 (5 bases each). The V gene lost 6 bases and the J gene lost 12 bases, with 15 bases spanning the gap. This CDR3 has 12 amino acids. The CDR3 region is CASRGQLGVQFF. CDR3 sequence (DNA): TGTGCCAGCAGGGGCCAACTAGGGGTGCAGTTCTTC.

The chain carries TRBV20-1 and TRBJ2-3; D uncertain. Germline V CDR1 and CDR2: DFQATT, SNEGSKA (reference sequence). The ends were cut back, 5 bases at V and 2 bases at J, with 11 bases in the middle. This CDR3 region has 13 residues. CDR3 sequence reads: CSAADTLTDTQYF. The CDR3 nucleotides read TGCAGTGCTGCCGATACCCTCACAGATACGCAGTATTTT.

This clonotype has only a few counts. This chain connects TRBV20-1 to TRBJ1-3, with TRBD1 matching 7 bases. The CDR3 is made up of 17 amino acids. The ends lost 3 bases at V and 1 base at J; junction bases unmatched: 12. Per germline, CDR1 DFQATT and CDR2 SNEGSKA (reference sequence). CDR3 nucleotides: TGCAGTGCTAGGTTAAGGGGACAGAGGTTTTCTGGAAACACCATATATTTT. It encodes CSARLRGQRFSGNTIYF.

The CDR3 is CASSPQGTSGRWYEQYF. The CDR3 DNA sequence: TGTGCCAGCAGCCCGCAAGGGACTAGCGGGAGATGGTACGAGCAGTACTTC. The genes are TRBV7-9 and TRBJ2-7, with TRBD2 matching over 14 bases. V was pared by 5 bases and J by 4 bases, with 10 bases of the junction left unmatched. The V gene's germline CDR1 is SEHNR and CDR2 FQNEAQ (reference sequence). The CDR3 runs 17 residues. The variable domain in full, with the rest retrieved from reference TRBV7-9 and TRBJ2-7, is DTGVSQNPRHKITKRGQNVTFRCDPISEHNRLYWYRQTLGQGPEFLTYFQNEAQLEKSRLLSDRFSAERPKGSFSTLEIQRTEQGDSAMYLCASSPQGTSGRWYEQYFGPGTRLTVT.

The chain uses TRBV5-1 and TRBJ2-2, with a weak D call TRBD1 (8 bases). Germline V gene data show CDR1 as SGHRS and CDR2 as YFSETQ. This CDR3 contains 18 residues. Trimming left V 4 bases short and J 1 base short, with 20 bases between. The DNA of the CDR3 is TGCGCCAGCAGCGTTTCCCCCGGGGGGACAGGGAACACCGGGGAGCTGTTTTTT. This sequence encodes CASSVSPGGTGNTGELFF.

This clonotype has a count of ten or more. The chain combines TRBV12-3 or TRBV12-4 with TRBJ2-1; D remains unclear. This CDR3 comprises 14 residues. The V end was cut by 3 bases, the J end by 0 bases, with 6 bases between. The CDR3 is CASSLSYSYNEQFF. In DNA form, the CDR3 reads TGTGCCAGCAGTTTGAGCTACTCCTACAATGAGCAGTTCTTC.

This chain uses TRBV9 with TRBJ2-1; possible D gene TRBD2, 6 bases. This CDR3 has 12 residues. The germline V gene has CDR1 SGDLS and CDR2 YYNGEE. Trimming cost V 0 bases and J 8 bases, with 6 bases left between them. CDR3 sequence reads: CASSVAGDEQFF. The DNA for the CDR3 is TGTGCCAGCAGCGTAGCGGGAGATGAGCAGTTCTTC.

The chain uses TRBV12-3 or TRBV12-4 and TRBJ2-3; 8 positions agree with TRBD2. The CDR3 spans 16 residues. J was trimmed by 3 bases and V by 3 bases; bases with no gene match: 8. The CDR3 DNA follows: TGTGCCAGCAGTTTGTTCGGGGGGGCCCGTACAGATACGCAGTATTTT. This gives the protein CASSLFGGARTDTQYF.

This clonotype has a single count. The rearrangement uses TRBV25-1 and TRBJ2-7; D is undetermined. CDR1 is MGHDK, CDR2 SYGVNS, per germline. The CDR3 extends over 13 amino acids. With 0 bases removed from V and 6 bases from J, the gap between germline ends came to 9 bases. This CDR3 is CASSEYGLSEQYF. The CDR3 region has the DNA TGTGCCAGCAGTGAATATGGCCTAAGCGAGCAGTACTTC.

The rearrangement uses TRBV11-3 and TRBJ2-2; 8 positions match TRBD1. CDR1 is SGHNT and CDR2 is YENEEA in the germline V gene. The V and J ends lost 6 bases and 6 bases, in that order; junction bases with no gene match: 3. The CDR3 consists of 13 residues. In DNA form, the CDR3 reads TGTGCCAGCAGACGGACAGGGTCCGGGGAGCTGTTTTTT. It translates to CASRRTGSGELFF. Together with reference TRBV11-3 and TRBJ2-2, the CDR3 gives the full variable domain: EAGVVQSPRYKIIEKKQPVAFWCNPISGHNTLYWYLQNLGQGPELLIRYENEEAVDDSQLPKDRFSAERLKGVDSTLKIQPAELGDSAVYLCASRRTGSGELFFGEGSRLTVL.

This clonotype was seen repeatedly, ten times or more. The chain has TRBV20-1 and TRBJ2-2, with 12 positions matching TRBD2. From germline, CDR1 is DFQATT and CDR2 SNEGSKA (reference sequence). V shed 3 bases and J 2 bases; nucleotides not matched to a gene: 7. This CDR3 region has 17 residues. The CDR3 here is CSASAPGLAGNTGELFF. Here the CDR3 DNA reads TGCAGTGCTAGTGCCCCGGGACTAGCGGGTAACACCGGGGAGCTGTTTTTT.